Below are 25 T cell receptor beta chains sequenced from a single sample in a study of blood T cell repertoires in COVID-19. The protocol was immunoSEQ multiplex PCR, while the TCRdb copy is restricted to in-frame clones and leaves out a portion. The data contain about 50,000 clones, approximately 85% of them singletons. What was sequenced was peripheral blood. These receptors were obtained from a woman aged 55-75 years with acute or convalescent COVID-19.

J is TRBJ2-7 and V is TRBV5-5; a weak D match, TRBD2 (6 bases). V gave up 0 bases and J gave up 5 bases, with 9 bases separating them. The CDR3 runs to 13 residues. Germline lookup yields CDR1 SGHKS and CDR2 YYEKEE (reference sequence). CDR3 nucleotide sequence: TGTGCCAGCAGCTTGGTCCCGGGGGACGAGCAGTACTTC. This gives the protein CASSLVPGDEQYF.

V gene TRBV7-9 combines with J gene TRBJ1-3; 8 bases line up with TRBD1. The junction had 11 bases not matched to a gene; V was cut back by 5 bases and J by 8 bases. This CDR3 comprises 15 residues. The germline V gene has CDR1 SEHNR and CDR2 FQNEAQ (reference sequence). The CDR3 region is CASSPRTGTGDTIYF. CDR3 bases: TGTGCCAGCAGCCCCCGTACCGGGACAGGAGACACCATATATTTT.

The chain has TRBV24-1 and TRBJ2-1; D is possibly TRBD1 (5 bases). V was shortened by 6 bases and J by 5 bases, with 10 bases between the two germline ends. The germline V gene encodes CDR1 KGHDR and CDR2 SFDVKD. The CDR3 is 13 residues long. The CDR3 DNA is TGTGCCACCAGTCAGGGCGTCGACAATGAGCAGTTCTTC. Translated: CATSQGVDNEQFF.

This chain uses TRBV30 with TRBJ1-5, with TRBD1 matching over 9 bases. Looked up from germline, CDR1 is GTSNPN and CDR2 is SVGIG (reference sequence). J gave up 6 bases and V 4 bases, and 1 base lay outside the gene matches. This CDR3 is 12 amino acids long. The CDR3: CAWNRGLQPQHF. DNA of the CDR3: TGTGCCTGGAACAGGGGGCTTCAGCCCCAGCATTTT.

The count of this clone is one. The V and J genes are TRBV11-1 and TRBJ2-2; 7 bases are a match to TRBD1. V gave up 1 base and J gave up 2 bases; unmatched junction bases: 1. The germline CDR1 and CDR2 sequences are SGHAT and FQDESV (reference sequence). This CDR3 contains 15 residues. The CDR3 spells CASSLGTGNTGELFF. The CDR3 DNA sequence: TGTGCCAGCAGCTTAGGGACAGGCAACACCGGGGAGCTGTTTTTT.

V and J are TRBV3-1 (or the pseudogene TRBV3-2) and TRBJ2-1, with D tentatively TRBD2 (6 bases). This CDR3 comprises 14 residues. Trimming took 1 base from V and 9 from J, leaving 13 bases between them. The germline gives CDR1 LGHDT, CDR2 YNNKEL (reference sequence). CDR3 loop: CASSQVGTESEQFF. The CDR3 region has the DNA TGTGCCAGCAGCCAAGTAGGGACTGAAAGTGAGCAGTTCTTC.

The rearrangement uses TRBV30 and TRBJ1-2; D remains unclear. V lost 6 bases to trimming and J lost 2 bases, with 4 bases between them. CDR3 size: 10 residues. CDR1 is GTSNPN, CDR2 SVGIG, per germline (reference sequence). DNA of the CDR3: TGTGCCTGCAAAAACTATGGCTACACCTTC. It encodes CACKNYGYTF. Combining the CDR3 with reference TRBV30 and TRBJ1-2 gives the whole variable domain SQTIHQWPATLVQPVGSPLSLECTVEGTSNPNLYWYRQAAGRGLQLLFYSVGIGQISSEVPQNLSASRPQDRQFILSSKKLLLSDSGFYLCACKNYGYTFGSGTRLTVV.

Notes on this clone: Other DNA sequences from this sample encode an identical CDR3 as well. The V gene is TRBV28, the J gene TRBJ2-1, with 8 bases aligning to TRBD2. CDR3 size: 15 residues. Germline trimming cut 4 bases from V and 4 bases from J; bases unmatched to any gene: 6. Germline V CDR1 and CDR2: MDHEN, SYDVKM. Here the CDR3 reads CASSSSGGGYNEQFF. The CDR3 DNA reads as TGTGCCAGCAGTTCCTCGGGGGGGGGTTACAATGAGCAGTTCTTC.

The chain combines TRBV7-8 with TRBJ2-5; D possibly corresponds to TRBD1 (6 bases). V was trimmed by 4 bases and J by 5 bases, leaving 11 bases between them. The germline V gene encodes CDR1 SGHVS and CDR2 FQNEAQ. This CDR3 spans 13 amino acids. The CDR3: CASSYDRRETQYF. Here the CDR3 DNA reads TGTGCCAGCAGCTACGACAGGAGGGAGACCCAGTACTTC.

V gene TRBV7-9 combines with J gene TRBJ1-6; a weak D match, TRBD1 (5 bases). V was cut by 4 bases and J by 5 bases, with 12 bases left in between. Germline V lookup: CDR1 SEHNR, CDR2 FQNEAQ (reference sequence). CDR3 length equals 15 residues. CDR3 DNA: TGTGCCAGCAGCTCCGGGGGGACGGATAATTCACCCCTCCACTTT. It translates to CASSSGGTDNSPLHF.

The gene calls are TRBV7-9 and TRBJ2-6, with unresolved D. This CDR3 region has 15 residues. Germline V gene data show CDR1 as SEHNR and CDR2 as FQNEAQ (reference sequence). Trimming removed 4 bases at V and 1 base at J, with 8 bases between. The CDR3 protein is CASSSSESGANVLTF. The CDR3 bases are TGTGCCAGCAGCTCCTCAGAATCTGGGGCCAACGTCCTGACTTTC.

CDR3 bases: TGTGCCAGCTCACCGGCAGGGCTGAATACCGGGGAGCTGTTTTTT. This sequence encodes CASSPAGLNTGELFF. The rearrangement links TRBV18 to TRBJ2-2; TRBD1 is a possible D gene (5 bases). In germline, CDR1 is KGHSH, CDR2 LQKENI. V gave up 3 bases and J gave up 5 bases, with 13 bases separating them. The CDR3 loop spans 15 amino acids.

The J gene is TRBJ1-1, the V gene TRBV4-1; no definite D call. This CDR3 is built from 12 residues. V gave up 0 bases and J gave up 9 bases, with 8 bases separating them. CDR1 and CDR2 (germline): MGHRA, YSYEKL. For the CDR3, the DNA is TGCGCCAGCAGCCAAGATCTTAGAAAAGCTTTCTTT. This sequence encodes CASSQDLRKAFF.

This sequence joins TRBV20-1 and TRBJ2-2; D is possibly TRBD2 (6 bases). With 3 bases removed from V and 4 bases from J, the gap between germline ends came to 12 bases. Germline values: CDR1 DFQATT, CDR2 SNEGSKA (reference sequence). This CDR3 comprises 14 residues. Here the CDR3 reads CSASLGRGTGELFF. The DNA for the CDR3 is TGCAGTGCTAGTCTGGGGCGGGGCACCGGGGAGCTGTTTTTT.

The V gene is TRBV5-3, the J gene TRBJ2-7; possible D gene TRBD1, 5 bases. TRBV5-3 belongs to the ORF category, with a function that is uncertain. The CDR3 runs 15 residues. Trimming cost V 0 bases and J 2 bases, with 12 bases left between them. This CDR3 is CARSLVSREPYEQYF. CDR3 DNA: TGTGCCAGAAGCTTGGTTTCCAGGGAACCCTACGAGCAGTACTTC.

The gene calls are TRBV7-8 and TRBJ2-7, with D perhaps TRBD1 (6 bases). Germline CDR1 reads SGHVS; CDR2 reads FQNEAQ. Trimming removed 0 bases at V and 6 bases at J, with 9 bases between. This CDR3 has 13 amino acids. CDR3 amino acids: CASSLAGTIEQYF. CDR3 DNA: TGTGCCAGCAGCTTAGCTGGGACAATCGAGCAGTACTTC.

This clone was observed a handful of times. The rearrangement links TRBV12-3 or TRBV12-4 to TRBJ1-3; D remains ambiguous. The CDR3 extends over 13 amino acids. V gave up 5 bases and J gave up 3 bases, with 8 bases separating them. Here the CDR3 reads CASSPVLGNTIYF. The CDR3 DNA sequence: TGTGCCAGCAGTCCCGTCCTTGGAAACACCATATATTTT.

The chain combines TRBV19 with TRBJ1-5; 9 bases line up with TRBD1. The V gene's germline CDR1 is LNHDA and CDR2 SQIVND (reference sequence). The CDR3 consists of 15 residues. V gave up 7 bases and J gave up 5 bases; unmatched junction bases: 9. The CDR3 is CASKIRDRDDQPQHF. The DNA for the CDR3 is TGTGCCAGTAAAATACGGGACAGGGACGATCAGCCCCAGCATTTT.

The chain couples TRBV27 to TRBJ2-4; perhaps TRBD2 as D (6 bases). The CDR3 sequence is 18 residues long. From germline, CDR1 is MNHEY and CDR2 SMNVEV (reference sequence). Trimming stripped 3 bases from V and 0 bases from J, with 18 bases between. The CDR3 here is CASSFSSGVGLAKNIQYF. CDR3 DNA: TGTGCCAGCAGTTTTAGTAGCGGAGTAGGTCTAGCCAAAAACATTCAGTACTTC.

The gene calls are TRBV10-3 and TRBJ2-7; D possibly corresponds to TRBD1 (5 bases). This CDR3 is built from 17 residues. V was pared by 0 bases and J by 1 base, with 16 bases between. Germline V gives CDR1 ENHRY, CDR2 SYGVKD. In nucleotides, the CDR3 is TGTGCCATCAGTGAGTCCCACGACAGCTTATCTTCCTACGAGCAGTACTTC. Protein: CAISESHDSLSSYEQYF.

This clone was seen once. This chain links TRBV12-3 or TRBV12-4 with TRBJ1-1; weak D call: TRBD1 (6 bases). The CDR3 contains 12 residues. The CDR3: CAARGGNTEAFF. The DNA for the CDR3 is TGTGCTGCTAGGGGGGGAAACACTGAAGCTTTCTTT.

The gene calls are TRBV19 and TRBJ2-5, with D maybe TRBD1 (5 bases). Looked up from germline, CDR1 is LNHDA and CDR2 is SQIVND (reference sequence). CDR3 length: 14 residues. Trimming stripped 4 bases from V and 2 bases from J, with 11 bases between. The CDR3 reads CASSRSRAQETQYF. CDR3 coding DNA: TGTGCCAGTAGTAGGAGCAGGGCTCAAGAGACCCAGTACTTC.

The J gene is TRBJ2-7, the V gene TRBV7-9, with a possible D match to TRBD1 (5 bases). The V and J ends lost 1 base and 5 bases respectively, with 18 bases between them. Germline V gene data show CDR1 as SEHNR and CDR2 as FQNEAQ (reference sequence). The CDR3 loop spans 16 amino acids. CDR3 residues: CASSLGQGFFMHEQYF. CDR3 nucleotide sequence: TGTGCCAGCAGCTTAGGGCAGGGTTTTTTTATGCACGAGCAGTACTTC.

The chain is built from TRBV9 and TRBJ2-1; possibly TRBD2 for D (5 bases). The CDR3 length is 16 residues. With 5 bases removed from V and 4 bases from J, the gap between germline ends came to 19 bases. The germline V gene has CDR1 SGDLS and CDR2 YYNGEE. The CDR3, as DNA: TGTGCCAGCAGTGTCTTTGGGCTAGGAGGATACAATGAGCAGTTCTTC. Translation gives CASSVFGLGGYNEQFF. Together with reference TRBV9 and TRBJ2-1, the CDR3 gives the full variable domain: DSGVTQTPKHLITATGQRVTLRCSPRSGDLSVYWYQQSLDQGLQFLIQYYNGEERAKGNILERFSAQQFPDLHSELNLSSLELGDSALYFCASSVFGLGGYNEQFFGPGTRLTVL.

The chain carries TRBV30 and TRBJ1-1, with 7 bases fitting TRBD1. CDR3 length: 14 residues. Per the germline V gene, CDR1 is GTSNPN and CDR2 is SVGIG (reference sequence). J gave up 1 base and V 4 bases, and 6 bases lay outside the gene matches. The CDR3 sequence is CAWKKRTGNTEAFF. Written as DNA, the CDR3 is TGTGCCTGGAAGAAGAGGACAGGGAACACTGAAGCTTTCTTT.